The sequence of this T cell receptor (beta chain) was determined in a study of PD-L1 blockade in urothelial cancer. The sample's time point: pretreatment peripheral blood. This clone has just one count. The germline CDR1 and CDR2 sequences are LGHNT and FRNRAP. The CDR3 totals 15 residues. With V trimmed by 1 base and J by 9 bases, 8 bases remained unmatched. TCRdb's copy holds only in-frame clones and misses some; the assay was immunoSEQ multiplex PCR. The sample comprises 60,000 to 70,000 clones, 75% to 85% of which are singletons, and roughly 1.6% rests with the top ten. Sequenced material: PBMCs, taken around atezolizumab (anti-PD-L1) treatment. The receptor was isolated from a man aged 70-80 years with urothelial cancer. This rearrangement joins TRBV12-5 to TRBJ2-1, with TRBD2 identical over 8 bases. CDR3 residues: CASGLDPGTSFEQFF. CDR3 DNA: TGTGCTAGTGGTTTGGACCCCGGGACTAGTTTTGAGCAGTTCTTC. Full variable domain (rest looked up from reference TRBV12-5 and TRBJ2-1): DARVTQTPRHKVTEMGQEVTMRCQPILGHNTVFWYRQTMMQGLELLAYFRNRAPLDDSGMPKDRFSAEMPDATLATLKIQPSEPRDSAVYFCASGLDPGTSFEQFFGPGTRLTVL.